Listed below are T cell receptor beta chains from one sample, sequenced in a study of cytomegalovirus exposure and HLA in healthy donors. Profiled with immunoSEQ multiplex PCR; TCRdb holds only in-frame clones, not every one. The sample consists of about 140,000 clones, around 90% of them appearing once. The sequencing sample was made of PBMCs. These receptors were collected from a woman in her thirties or forties in good health and CMV-seronegative. CDR3s include the opening cysteine and the closing phenylalanine or tryptophan. The D gene is left open where the match is weak. Where a row states a size, it is once, few, many or the class of an expanded clone; other rows omit it.

abundance	v_gene	d_gene	j_gene	CDR3aa	CDR3nt
.	TRBV27	.	TRBJ2-5	CASSFPGQETQYF	TGTGCCAGCAGTTTCCCGGGGCAAGAGACCCAGTACTTC
.	TRBV5-1	TRBD2	TRBJ2-3	CASSLTVAGGLTDTQYF	TGCGCCAGCAGCTTGACCGTAGCGGGAGGGCTCACAGATACGCAGTATTTT
.	TRBV4-2	TRBD2	TRBJ2-1	CASSQEWPTSGRYEQFF	TGTGCCAGCAGCCAAGAATGGCCCACTAGCGGGAGGTATGAGCAGTTCTTC
once	TRBV6-1	.	TRBJ1-4	CASSEGGTGEKLFF	TGTGCCAGCAGTGAGGGGGGGACTGGGGAAAAACTGTTTTTT
.	TRBV4-2	TRBD2	TRBJ2-7	CASNLEMAGGREQYF	TGTGCCAGCAACCTTGAGATGGCGGGAGGTCGCGAGCAGTACTTC
.	TRBV6-6	.	TRBJ1-1	CASSYLDRHLNTEAFF	TGTGCCAGCAGTTACTTGGACAGACACCTAAACACTGAAGCTTTCTTT
.	TRBV2	TRBD1	TRBJ2-1	CASRQGNEQFF	TGTGCCAGCAGACAGGGGAATGAGCAGTTCTTC
.	TRBV5-8	TRBD1	TRBJ2-1	CASSLVSGGVWDEQLF	TGTGCCAGCAGCTTGGTCTCAGGGGGCGTGTGGGATGAGCAGCTCTTC
.	TRBV6-5	TRBD2	TRBJ2-3	CASSSPGLAGEWTQYF	TGTGCCAGCAGTTCCCCGGGACTAGCGGGAGAATGGACGCAGTATTTT
.	TRBV5-1	.	TRBJ2-3	CASKGGQSTDTQYF	TGCGCCAGCAAAGGCGGGCAGAGCACAGATACGCAGTATTTT
.	TRBV6-5	.	TRBJ1-5	CASSDSYSNQPQHF	TGTGCCAGTTCGGACAGTTATAGCAATCAGCCCCAGCATTTT
.	TRBV7-3	.	TRBJ2-2	CASSPTEPYTGELFF	TGTGCCAGCAGCCCAACAGAGCCTTACACCGGGGAGCTGTTTTTT
once	TRBV11-2	TRBD2	TRBJ2-3	CASSPNSGTVPNTQYF	TGTGCCAGCAGCCCAAATAGCGGGACCGTCCCAAATACGCAGTATTTT
.	TRBV10-3	TRBD1	TRBJ2-2	CAISDYRGGRAGELFF	TGTGCCATCAGTGATTACCGAGGGGGCCGGGCCGGGGAGCTGTTTTTT
.	TRBV10-2	TRBD2	TRBJ2-2	CASKYGSGKGTGELFF	TGCGCCAGCAAATACGGAAGCGGGAAGGGCACCGGGGAGCTGTTTTTT
.	TRBV11-2	TRBD1	TRBJ1-1	CASSASPGGGTEAFF	TGTGCCAGCAGCGCCAGTCCAGGGGGAGGCACTGAAGCTTTCTTT
.	TRBV29-1	TRBD1	TRBJ1-5	CSVSGGGQPQHF	TGCAGCGTGTCAGGGGGCGGTCAGCCCCAGCATTTT
.	TRBV18	TRBD2	TRBJ2-7	CASSPRGSGSVLGYEQYF	TGTGCCAGCTCACCCCGGGGTAGCGGGAGTGTGTTGGGGTACGAGCAGTACTTC
.	TRBV7-2	.	TRBJ2-7	CASSLNPQIYEQYF	TGTGCCAGCAGCTTAAACCCACAGATATACGAGCAGTACTTC
.	TRBV2	TRBD2	TRBJ2-5	CASSGGTSGETQYF	TGTGCCAGCAGTGGGGGGACTAGCGGAGAGACCCAGTACTTC
.	TRBV6-5	.	TRBJ2-1	CASSQGGSYNEQFF	TGTGCCAGCAGTCAAGGGGGCTCCTACAATGAGCAGTTCTTC
.	TRBV19	.	TRBJ1-4	CASSAGWSEKLFF	TGTGCCAGTAGTGCAGGGTGGAGTGAAAAACTGTTTTTT
.	TRBV4-1	.	TRBJ1-2	CASSQEPAGTIYGYTF	TGCGCCAGCAGCCAAGAGCCCGCGGGGACTATCTATGGCTACACCTTC
.	TRBV7-2	TRBD1	TRBJ1-4	CASSSKGGQGKKLFF	TGTGCCAGCAGCTCTAAAGGGGGACAGGGCAAAAAACTGTTTTTT
.	TRBV9	.	TRBJ2-2	CASSVAGTGELFF	TGTGCCAGCAGCGTAGCGGGCACCGGGGAGCTGTTTTTT
.	TRBV2	.	TRBJ2-1	CASSEYSSEQFF	TGTGCCAGCAGTGAGTACAGCTCCGAGCAGTTCTTC
.	TRBV4-2	.	TRBJ1-2	CASSQDVDSSWGDGYTF	TGTGCCAGCAGCCAAGACGTGGACAGCAGCTGGGGTGATGGCTACACCTTC
.	TRBV18	.	TRBJ2-1	CASSPRAGAVYNEQFF	TGTGCCAGCTCACCCCGAGCTGGAGCCGTTTACAATGAGCAGTTCTTC
.	TRBV7-2	.	TRBJ1-5	CASSLRGVGQPQHF	TGTGCCAGCAGCCTAAGGGGCGTCGGTCAGCCCCAGCATTTT
.	TRBV7-8	TRBD1	TRBJ2-2	CASSFNRGRGELFF	TGTGCCAGCAGCTTTAACAGGGGGCGCGGGGAGCTGTTTTTT
.	TRBV7-9	TRBD2	TRBJ2-7	CSSSLTSGRPYEQYF	TGTTCCAGCAGCTTGACTAGCGGGAGACCCTACGAGCAGTACTTC
once	TRBV5-4	.	TRBJ2-1	CASSPIQGLSYNEQFF	TGTGCCAGCAGCCCGATTCAGGGTTTGTCCTACAATGAGCAGTTCTTC
.	TRBV5-4	TRBD2	TRBJ2-2	CASSLTSGSTGELFF	TGTGCCAGCAGCCTGACTAGCGGGAGCACCGGGGAGCTGTTTTTT
.	TRBV10-1	TRBD2	TRBJ2-2	CASSEGLAGGTVGELFF	TGCGCCAGCAGTGAGGGACTAGCGGGCGGTACCGTCGGGGAGCTGTTTTTT
.	TRBV7-9	TRBD1	TRBJ1-2	CASSHDRANYGYTF	TGTGCCAGCAGCCACGACAGGGCAAACTATGGCTACACCTTC
.	TRBV5-1	TRBD1	TRBJ1-2	CASSLTGVGYGYTF	TGCGCCAGCAGCCTCACAGGGGTCGGCTATGGCTACACCTTC
.	TRBV2	TRBD1	TRBJ2-7	CALQGAPDEQYF	TGTGCCTTACAGGGGGCGCCGGACGAGCAGTACTTC
.	TRBV6-1	.	TRBJ1-1	CASDSLMNTEAFF	TGTGCCTCGGACAGTCTCATGAACACTGAAGCTTTCTTT
.	TRBV9	.	TRBJ2-1	CASSVDAGFSSYNEQFF	TGTGCCAGCAGCGTAGATGCGGGATTCTCCTCCTACAATGAGCAGTTCTTC
.	TRBV5-1	TRBD2	TRBJ2-3	CASSPGLESDTQYF	TGCGCCAGCTCACCGGGACTAGAGTCAGATACGCAGTATTTT
.	TRBV6-5	TRBD2	TRBJ2-1	CASSYVGTSLYEQFF	TGTGCCAGCAGTTACGTCGGGACTAGTTTGTATGAGCAGTTCTTC
few	TRBV4-1	TRBD1	TRBJ1-4	CASSQIPPDRDGNLFF	TGCGCCAGCAGCCAAATACCCCCGGACAGGGATGGAAACCTGTTTTTT
once	TRBV5-4	TRBD2	TRBJ2-2	CASSYTSGRNTGELFF	TGTGCCAGCAGCTACACTAGCGGGAGGAACACCGGGGAGCTGTTTTTT
.	TRBV11-3	TRBD2	TRBJ2-4	CASSLGGLAGPWAKNIQYF	TGTGCCAGCAGCTTAGGGGGACTAGCGGGACCCTGGGCCAAAAACATTCAGTACTTC
.	TRBV25-1	TRBD2	TRBJ2-5	CASRRAGWGETQYF	TGTGCCAGCAGAAGAGCGGGATGGGGGGAGACCCAGTACTTC
.	TRBV30	.	TRBJ2-3	CAWNVGGADTQYF	TGTGCCTGGAATGTTGGGGGCGCAGATACGCAGTATTTT